These 8 T cell receptor beta chains were sequenced from one sample in a study. TCRdb called the 5' RACE reads again in MiXCR, with one record for every CDR3 protein. This table has about 55,000 distinct CDR3 sequences, approximately 17% appearing once. Sequencing was performed on naive CD4+ T cells sorted from blood. Subset specified: naive CD4+ T cells, CD4+CD45RA+CD25-. These receptors came from a female donor with breast cancer.

The chain employs TRBV29-1 and TRBJ1-1; D not certain. Germline CDR1 reads SQVTM; CDR2 reads ANQGSEA. Trimming stripped 4 bases from V and 3 bases from J, with 24 bases between. The CDR3 runs to 17 residues. CDR3 protein: CSVAEYASDVLDTEAFF. The DNA for the CDR3 is TGCAGCGTTGCTGAATACGCGTCAGATGTATTGGACACTGAAGCTTTCTTT.

The V and J genes are TRBV12-3 or TRBV12-4 and TRBJ2-3; D possibly corresponds to TRBD2 (5 bases). The CDR3 spans 17 residues. V was shortened by 6 bases and J by 0 bases, with 19 bases between the two germline ends. The DNA for the CDR3 is TGTGCCAGCAGGGCTAGCAGGAGTGAAACTAGCACAGATACGCAGTATTTT. Its translation is CASRASRSETSTDTQYF.

This clonotype was found a few times. The chain carries TRBV20-1 and TRBJ2-3; weak D call: TRBD1 (5 bases). Trimming pared 2 bases from V and 12 bases from J, leaving 18 bases between. Germline assignment: CDR1 DFQATT and CDR2 SNEGSKA (reference sequence). The CDR3 runs 13 residues. The chain's CDR3 is CSARLRGQGPQYF. The CDR3, as DNA: TGCAGTGCTAGACTTCGTGGGCAGGGTCCTCAGTATTTT.

This clonotype showed up just a few times. This chain joins TRBV5-1 and TRBJ2-3; D perhaps matches TRBD2 (5 bases). The germline CDR1 and CDR2 sequences are SGHRS and YFSETQ. The CDR3 has 15 residues. The V gene lost 0 bases and the J gene lost 2 bases, with 10 bases spanning the gap. CDR3 protein: CASSLETILTDTQYF. In DNA, the CDR3 is TGCGCCAGCAGCTTGGAGACTATTCTCACAGATACGCAGTATTTT.

This clonotype was seen ten or more times. J is TRBJ2-1 and V is TRBV5-1; 7 nucleotides line up with TRBD2. The ends lost 4 bases at V and 1 base at J; junction bases unmatched: 8. The germline CDR1 and CDR2 sequences are SGHRS and YFSETQ. The CDR3 length is 16 residues. The CDR3 DNA reads as TGCGCCAGCAGCCGGTCGCGGGAGTTTTCCTACAATGAGCAGTTCTTC. Translated: CASSRSREFSYNEQFF.

This chain uses TRBV7-2 with TRBJ2-1, with 8 bases matching TRBD2. J was trimmed by 7 bases and V by 2 bases; bases with no gene match: 7. CDR3 length equals 15 residues. The V gene's germline CDR1 is SGHTA and CDR2 FQGNSA. This chain's CDR3 is CASSLMREEGNEQFF. CDR3 bases: TGTGCCAGCAGCTTAATGCGGGAGGAGGGGAATGAGCAGTTCTTC.

A remark on this clonotype: A read error is possible here, since a much larger clone lies one base away. V and J are TRBV4-2 and TRBJ1-4, with TRBD1 identical over 8 bases. CDR1 is LGHNA, CDR2 YNFKEQ, per germline. The CDR3 has 15 amino acids. The CDR3 is CASSQVRGPDEKLSF. CDR3 coding DNA: TGTGCCAGCAGCCAGGTCAGGGGGCCGGATGAAAAACTGTCTTTT.

This clonotype was seen repeatedly, ten times or more. The J gene is TRBJ2-5, the V gene TRBV2; D possibly uses TRBD1 or TRBD2 (5 bases each). Germline V lookup: CDR1 SNHLY, CDR2 FYNNEI. V dropped 10 bases and J dropped 0 bases, with 15 bases sitting between them. This CDR3 spans 14 amino acids. The CDR3 coding sequence is TGTGCCACTCGACCAGGGAGTTACCAAGAGACCCAGTACTTC. It is translated as CATRPGSYQETQYF.